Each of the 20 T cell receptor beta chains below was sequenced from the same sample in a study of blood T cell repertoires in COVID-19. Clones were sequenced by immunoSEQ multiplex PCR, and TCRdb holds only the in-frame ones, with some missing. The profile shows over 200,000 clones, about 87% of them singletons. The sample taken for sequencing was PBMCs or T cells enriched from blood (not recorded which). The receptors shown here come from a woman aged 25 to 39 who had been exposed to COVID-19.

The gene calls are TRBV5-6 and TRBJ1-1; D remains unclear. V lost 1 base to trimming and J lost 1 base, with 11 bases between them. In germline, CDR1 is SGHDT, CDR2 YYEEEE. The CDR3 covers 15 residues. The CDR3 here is CASSLPGSSNTEAFF. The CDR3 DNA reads TGTGCCAGCAGCTTGCCAGGTAGTTCGAACACTGAAGCTTTCTTT.

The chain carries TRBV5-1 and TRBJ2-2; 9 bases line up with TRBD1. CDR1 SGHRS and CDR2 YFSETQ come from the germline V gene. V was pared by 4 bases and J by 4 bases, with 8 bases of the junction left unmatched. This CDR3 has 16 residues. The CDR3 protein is CASSASGTGFTGELFF. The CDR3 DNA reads TGCGCCAGCAGCGCATCCGGGACAGGGTTCACCGGGGAGCTGTTTTTT.

The CDR3 region is CASSPILYNEQFF. The CDR3 bases are TGTGCCAGCAGCCCCATACTCTACAATGAGCAGTTCTTC. This chain links TRBV7-9 with TRBJ2-1; D is undetermined. Germline V lookup: CDR1 SEHNR, CDR2 FQNEAQ (reference sequence). The CDR3 loop spans 13 amino acids. V gave up 5 bases and J gave up 3 bases, with 8 bases separating them.

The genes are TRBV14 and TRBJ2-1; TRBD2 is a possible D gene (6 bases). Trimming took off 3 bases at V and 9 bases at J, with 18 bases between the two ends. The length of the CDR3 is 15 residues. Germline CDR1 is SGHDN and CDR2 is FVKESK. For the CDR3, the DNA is TGTGCCAGCAGCCAGGGAGGACTCTCCCGGGGTGAGCAGTTCTTC. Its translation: CASSQGGLSRGEQFF.

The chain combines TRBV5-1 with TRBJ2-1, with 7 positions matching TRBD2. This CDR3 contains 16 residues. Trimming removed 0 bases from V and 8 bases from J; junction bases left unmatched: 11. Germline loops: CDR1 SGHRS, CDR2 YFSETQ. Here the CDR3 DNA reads TGCGCCAGCAGCTTGGGGGCGGGAGAGGAATACCATGAGCAGTTCTTC. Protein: CASSLGAGEEYHEQFF.

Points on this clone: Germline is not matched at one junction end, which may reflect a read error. The CDR3 region is CASSQGISSGNTIYF. The CDR3 coding sequence is TGCGCCAGCAGTCAAGGCATCAGCTCTGGAAACACCATATATTTT. J is TRBJ1-3 and V is TRBV4-1; D is uncertain. The CDR3 consists of 15 residues. Germline-derived CDR1 and CDR2 are MGHRA and YSYEKL.

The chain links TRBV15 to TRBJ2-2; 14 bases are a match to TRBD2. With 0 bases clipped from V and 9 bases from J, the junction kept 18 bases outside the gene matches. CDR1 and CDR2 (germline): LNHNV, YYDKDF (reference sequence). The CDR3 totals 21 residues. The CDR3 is CATSRDRSPGLAGALFRELFF. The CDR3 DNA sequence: TGTGCCACCAGCAGAGATCGGAGTCCGGGACTAGCGGGAGCACTCTTCCGGGAGCTGTTTTTT.

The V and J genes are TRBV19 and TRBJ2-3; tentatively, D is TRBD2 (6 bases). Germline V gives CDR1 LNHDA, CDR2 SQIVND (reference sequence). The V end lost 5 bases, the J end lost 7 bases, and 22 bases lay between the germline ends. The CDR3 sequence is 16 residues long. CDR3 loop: CASSHARLGTGNTQYF. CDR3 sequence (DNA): TGTGCCAGTAGTCACGCCCGACTAGGGACCGGGAATACGCAGTATTTT.

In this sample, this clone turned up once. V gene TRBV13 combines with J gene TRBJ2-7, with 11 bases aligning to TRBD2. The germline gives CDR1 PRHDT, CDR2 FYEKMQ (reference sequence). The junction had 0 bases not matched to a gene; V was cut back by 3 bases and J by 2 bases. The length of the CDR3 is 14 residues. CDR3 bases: TGTGCCAGCAGCTTGGGACTAGCGGCCTACGAGCAGTACTTC. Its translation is CASSLGLAAYEQYF. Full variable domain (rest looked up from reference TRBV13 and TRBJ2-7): AAGVIQSPRHLIKEKRETATLKCYPIPRHDTVYWYQQGPGQDPQFLISFYEKMQSDKGSIPDRFSAQQFSDYHSELNMSSLELGDSALYFCASSLGLAAYEQYFGPGTRLTVT.

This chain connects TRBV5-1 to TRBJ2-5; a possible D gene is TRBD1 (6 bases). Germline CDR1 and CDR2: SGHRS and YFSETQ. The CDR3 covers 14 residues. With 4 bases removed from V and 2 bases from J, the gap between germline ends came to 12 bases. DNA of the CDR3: TGCGCCAGCAGCCCTAGGACAGTACAAGAGACCCAGTACTTC. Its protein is CASSPRTVQETQYF.

The CDR3 sequence is CASSSDSAEQYF. CDR3 DNA: TGTGCCAGCAGCTCGGACAGTGCCGAGCAGTACTTC. The V call is TRBV13, the J call TRBJ2-7; the D gene is possibly TRBD1 (6 bases). Germline loops: CDR1 PRHDT, CDR2 FYEKMQ (reference sequence). Trimming shortened V by 4 bases and J by 6 bases, and 10 bases separated the two germline ends. CDR3 length equals 12 residues.

The CDR3 protein is CASSRLSGNTIYF. The CDR3 DNA is TGTGCCAGTAGTAGGCTCTCTGGAAACACCATATATTTT. The chain has TRBV19 and TRBJ1-3, with unresolved D. Between the trimmed V and J ends, which lost 4 bases and 0 bases, there was a span of 4 bases. Germline V CDR1 and CDR2: LNHDA, SQIVND (reference sequence). This CDR3 has 13 amino acids.

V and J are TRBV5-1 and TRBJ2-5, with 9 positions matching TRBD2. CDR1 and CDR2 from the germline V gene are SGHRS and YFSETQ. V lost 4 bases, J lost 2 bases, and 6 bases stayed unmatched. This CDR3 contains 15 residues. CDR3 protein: CASSAPTSGQETQYF. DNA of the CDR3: TGCGCCAGCAGCGCACCGACTAGCGGACAAGAGACCCAGTACTTC.

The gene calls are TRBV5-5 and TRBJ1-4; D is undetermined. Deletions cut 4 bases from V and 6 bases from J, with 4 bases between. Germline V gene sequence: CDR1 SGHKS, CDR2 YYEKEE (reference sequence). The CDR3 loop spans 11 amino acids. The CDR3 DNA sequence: TGTGCCAGCAGCCCGGATGAAAAACTGTTTTTT. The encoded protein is CASSPDEKLFF.

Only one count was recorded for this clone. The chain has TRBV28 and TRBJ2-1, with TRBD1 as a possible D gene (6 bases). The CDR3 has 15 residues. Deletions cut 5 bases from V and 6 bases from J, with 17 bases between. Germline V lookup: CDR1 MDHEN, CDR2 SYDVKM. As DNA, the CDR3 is TGTGCCAGCAGTCCCCAAGGGGGAAGGGGCAATGAGCAGTTCTTC. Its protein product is CASSPQGGRGNEQFF.

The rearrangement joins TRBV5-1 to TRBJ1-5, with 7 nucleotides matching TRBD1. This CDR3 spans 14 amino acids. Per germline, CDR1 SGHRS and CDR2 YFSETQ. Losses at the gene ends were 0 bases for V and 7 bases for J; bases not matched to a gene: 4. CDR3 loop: CASSLEAGGQPQHF. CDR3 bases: TGCGCCAGCAGCTTGGAGGCAGGGGGACAGCCCCAGCATTTT.

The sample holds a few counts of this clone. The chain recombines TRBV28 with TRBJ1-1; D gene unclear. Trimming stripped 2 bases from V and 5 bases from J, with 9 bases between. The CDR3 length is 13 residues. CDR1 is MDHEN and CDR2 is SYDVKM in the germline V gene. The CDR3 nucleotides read TGTGCCAGCAGTTTAAACCCCCGGACTGAAGCTTTCTTT. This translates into CASSLNPRTEAFF. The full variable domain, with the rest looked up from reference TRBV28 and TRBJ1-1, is DVKVTQSSRYLVKRTGEKVFLECVQDMDHENMFWYRQDPGLGLRLIYFSYDVKMKEKGDIPEGYSVSREKKERFSLILESASTNQTSMYLCASSLNPRTEAFFGQGTRLTVV.

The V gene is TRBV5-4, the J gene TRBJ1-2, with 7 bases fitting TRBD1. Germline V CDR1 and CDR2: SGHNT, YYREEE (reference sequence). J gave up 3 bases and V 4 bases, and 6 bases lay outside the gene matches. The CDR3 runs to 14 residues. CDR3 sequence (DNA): TGTGCCAGCAGCCCGGGACAGCCATACTATGGCTACACCTTC. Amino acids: CASSPGQPYYGYTF.

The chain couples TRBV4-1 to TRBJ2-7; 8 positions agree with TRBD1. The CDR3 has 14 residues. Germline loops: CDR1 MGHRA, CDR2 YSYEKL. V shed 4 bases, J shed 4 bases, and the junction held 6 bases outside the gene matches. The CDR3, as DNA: TGCGCCAGCAGCCCAGGGACAGGTTTGTACGAGCAGTACTTC. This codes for CASSPGTGLYEQYF.

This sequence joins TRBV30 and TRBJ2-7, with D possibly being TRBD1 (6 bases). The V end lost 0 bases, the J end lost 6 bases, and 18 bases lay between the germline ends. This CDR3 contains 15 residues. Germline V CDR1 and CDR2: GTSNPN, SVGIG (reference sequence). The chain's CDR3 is CAWSVRTAGVGEQYF. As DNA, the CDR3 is TGTGCCTGGAGTGTACGGACGGCAGGGGTGGGCGAGCAGTACTTC. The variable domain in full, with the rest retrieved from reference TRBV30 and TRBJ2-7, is SQTIHQWPATLVQPVGSPLSLECTVEGTSNPNLYWYRQAAGRGLQLLFYSVGIGQISSEVPQNLSASRPQDRQFILSSKKLLLSDSGFYLCAWSVRTAGVGEQYFGPGTRLTVT.